Below are 21 T cell receptor beta chains sequenced from a single sample in a study of Graves' ophthalmopathy and Graves' hyperthyroidism. TCR beta CDR3 amplification used RNA transcripts. The workflow started with a first-round RT-PCR run with HTBI primers and then moved on to a second-round multiplex PCR. TCRdb analysed the multiplex PCR reads with MiXCR anew, one entry per CDR3 protein. This sample has 340,000 or so distinct CDR3 sequences, with about a sixth found just once. Sequencing was carried out using peripheral blood. The receptors were sampled from an adult man with Graves' ophthalmopathy.

This clonotype was seen ten or more times. This chain uses TRBV7-8 with TRBJ1-1; 8 bases fit TRBD1. The CDR3 spans 14 residues. The V segment lost 5 bases and the J segment 7 bases; nucleotides outside the gene matches: 9. CDR1 and CDR2 from the germline V gene are SGHVS and FQNEAQ. The CDR3 coding sequence is TGTGCCAGCAGCGCGCCGGGACAGGCGTTTGAAGCTTTCTTT. This translates into CASSAPGQAFEAFF.

This clonotype was recorded at least ten times. This chain links TRBV7-8 with TRBJ2-7; 9 nucleotides match TRBD1. Germline values: CDR1 SGHVS, CDR2 FQNEAQ. V lost 5 bases to trimming and J lost 4 bases; unmatched junction nucleotides: 3. The CDR3 consists of 13 residues. This CDR3 is CASSEQGAYEQYF. DNA of the CDR3: TGTGCCAGCAGCGAACAGGGGGCTTACGAGCAGTACTTC.

There are many counts of this clonotype. V is TRBV10-3 and J is TRBJ2-7; D not certain. The germline V and J ends were trimmed by 6 bases and 3 bases, with 9 bases remaining between them. Germline V gene data show CDR1 as ENHRY and CDR2 as SYGVKD. CDR3 size: 12 residues. CDR3 sequence (DNA): TGTGCCATCAGGGGCACCGGCTACGAGCAGTACTTC. This gives the protein CAIRGTGYEQYF.

This clonotype has at least ten counts. The chain recombines TRBV2 with TRBJ2-5; D tentatively reads TRBD1 or TRBD2 (6 bases each). The CDR3 totals 16 residues. V was clipped by 5 bases and J by 2 bases, with 18 bases between them. Germline CDR1 and CDR2: SNHLY and FYNNEI. The CDR3 coding sequence is TGTGCCAGCAGTCCGGACTCCCGGGGGACACAAGAGACCCAGTACTTC. It is translated as CASSPDSRGTQETQYF.

This clonotype was detected many times. The J gene is TRBJ1-1, the V gene TRBV19; D gene ambiguous. V was clipped by 8 bases and J by 1 base, with 20 bases between them. This CDR3 has 16 residues. Germline CDR1 is LNHDA and CDR2 is SQIVND (reference sequence). The CDR3: CASARRAAVANTEAFF. The CDR3 DNA is TGTGCCAGTGCCAGGAGGGCCGCCGTAGCGAACACTGAAGCTTTCTTT. The variable domain in full, completed from reference TRBV19 and TRBJ1-1, reads DGGITQSPKYLFRKEGQNVTLSCEQNLNHDAMYWYRQDPGQGLRLIYYSQIVNDFQKGDIAEGYSVSREKKESFPLTVTSAQKNPTAFYLCASARRAAVANTEAFFGQGTRLTVV.

This clonotype was counted ten times or more. The chain carries TRBV7-2 and TRBJ2-5, with 10 bases lining up with TRBD2. V was clipped by 1 base and J by 5 bases; unmatched bases: 7. CDR3 length: 16 residues. Germline values: CDR1 SGHTA, CDR2 FQGNSA. Written as DNA, the CDR3 is TGTGCCAGCAGCTTAGGGAGCGGGGGGGCCAGGGAGACCCAGTACTTC. It encodes CASSLGSGGARETQYF.

This clonotype was recorded at least ten times. The gene calls are TRBV4-3 and TRBJ1-1; D perhaps matches TRBD1 (6 bases). V lost 0 bases, J lost 5 bases, and 10 bases lay in between. The germline V gene has CDR1 LGHNA and CDR2 YSLEER. The CDR3 runs to 14 residues. The chain's CDR3 is CASSQDLGGTEAFF. The CDR3 DNA follows: TGCGCCAGCAGCCAAGATCTAGGGGGAACTGAAGCTTTCTTT.

The CDR3 here is CASSSNRDRGYEQYF. The CDR3 DNA reads TGTGCCAGCAGCTCAAACCGGGACAGGGGTTACGAGCAGTACTTC. V gene TRBV7-8 combines with J gene TRBJ2-7; 10 bases are a match to TRBD1. The V gene end was trimmed by 4 bases and the J gene end by 4 bases; junction bases not matched to a gene: 7. Germline V lookup: CDR1 SGHVS, CDR2 FQNEAQ. This CDR3 is 15 amino acids long.

This clonotype was counted many times. The chain links TRBV6-5 to TRBJ1-2; 9 bases map to TRBD1. CDR1 is MNHEY and CDR2 is SVGAGI in the germline V gene. V gave up 6 bases and J gave up 6 bases; unmatched junction bases: 11. This CDR3 contains 15 residues. CDR3: CASSSLQGAQDGYTF. For the CDR3, the DNA is TGTGCCAGCAGCTCCCTACAGGGGGCGCAGGATGGCTACACCTTC.

This clonotype came up many times. The CDR3 sequence: CSSEDREVNYGYTF. CDR3 nucleotides: TGCAGTTCCGAAGACAGGGAAGTTAACTATGGCTACACCTTC. The chain has TRBV20-1 and TRBJ1-2; the match to TRBD1 covers 7 bases. Germline V gene data show CDR1 as DFQATT and CDR2 as SNEGSKA (reference sequence). The trim removed 8 bases at V and 1 base at J, leaving 10 bases unmatched. There are 14 residues in the CDR3.

This chain links TRBV12-3 or TRBV12-4 with TRBJ1-2; D may be TRBD1 (6 bases). CDR3 length: 13 amino acids. Trimming stripped 5 bases from V and 8 bases from J, with 15 bases between. The CDR3 protein is CASSPWGAGGYTF. The CDR3 bases are TGTGCCAGCAGTCCGTGGGGGGCAGGCGGCTACACCTTC.

This clonotype was counted ten times or more. V usage is TRBV28 and J usage is TRBJ1-5; D gene ambiguous. The V and J ends lost 8 bases and 0 bases respectively, with 11 bases between them. The germline CDR1 and CDR2 sequences are MDHEN and SYDVKM. This CDR3 is 14 amino acids long. CDR3 amino acids: CASRSVVSNQPQHF. DNA of the CDR3: TGTGCCAGCCGATCCGTGGTTAGCAATCAGCCCCAGCATTTT.

This clonotype occurred many times. The chain joins TRBV24-1 to TRBJ2-7; 9 bases align to TRBD1. Germline V gene sequence: CDR1 KGHDR, CDR2 SFDVKD. Germline trimming cut 4 bases from V and 4 bases from J; bases unmatched to any gene: 7. The CDR3 has 15 amino acids. CDR3 in amino acids: CATSDPGQGIYEQYF. CDR3 in DNA: TGTGCCACCAGTGACCCCGGACAGGGGATTTACGAGCAGTACTTC.

This clonotype has ten or more counts. The genes are TRBV20-1 and TRBJ1-5; D uncertain. V dropped 0 bases and J dropped 2 bases, with 11 bases sitting between them. Germline lookup yields CDR1 DFQATT and CDR2 SNEGSKA (reference sequence). The CDR3 spans 15 residues. The CDR3 protein is CSARDSQRGNQPQHF. The CDR3 DNA reads TGCAGTGCTAGAGATTCCCAACGGGGCAATCAGCCCCAGCATTTT.

This clonotype showed up many times. The CDR3 loop reads CASSLGDTLFEAFF. CDR3 nucleotide sequence: TGTGCCAGCAGCTTAGGAGACACCCTTTTTGAAGCTTTCTTT. The V gene is TRBV7-9, the J gene TRBJ1-1, with D unclear. Germline assignment: CDR1 SEHNR and CDR2 FQNEAQ (reference sequence). With 1 base removed from V and 7 bases from J, the gap between germline ends came to 13 bases. The CDR3 has 14 residues. Using reference TRBV7-9 and TRBJ1-1 for the parts outside the CDR3, the full variable domain is DTGVSQNPRHKITKRGQNVTFRCDPISEHNRLYWYRQTLGQGPEFLTYFQNEAQLEKSRLLSDRFSAERPKGSFSTLEIQRTEQGDSAMYLCASSLGDTLFEAFFGQGTRLTVV.

The chain recombines TRBV27 with TRBJ1-1; D remains ambiguous. This CDR3 has 13 amino acids. Germline CDR1 is MNHEY and CDR2 is SMNVEV (reference sequence). V dropped 9 bases and J dropped 1 base, with 12 bases sitting between them. CDR3 amino acids: CASLWETNTEAFF. The CDR3 nucleotides are TGTGCCAGTCTCTGGGAAACGAACACTGAAGCTTTCTTT.

This clonotype was picked up many times. The genes are TRBV6-5 and TRBJ1-1; no clear D. The CDR3 is 16 residues long. V was trimmed by 4 bases and J by 4 bases, leaving 19 bases between them. Germline CDR1 MNHEY, CDR2 SVGAGI. The CDR3 is CASSSLRTESGTEAFF. The CDR3 DNA is TGTGCCAGCAGTTCCCTCAGGACGGAGAGCGGCACTGAAGCTTTCTTT.

This clonotype was found many times. This chain uses TRBV28 with TRBJ2-7; 9 bases agree with TRBD1. V lost 4 bases, J lost 5 bases, and 9 bases stayed unmatched. Germline loops: CDR1 MDHEN, CDR2 SYDVKM. The CDR3 spans 15 residues. In DNA, the CDR3 is TGTGCCAGCAGTTCGGGACAGGGATTCATCAACGAGCAGTACTTC. Amino acid sequence: CASSSGQGFINEQYF. The full variable domain, with the rest looked up from reference TRBV28 and TRBJ2-7, is DVKVTQSSRYLVKRTGEKVFLECVQDMDHENMFWYRQDPGLGLRLIYFSYDVKMKEKGDIPEGYSVSREKKERFSLILESASTNQTSMYLCASSSGQGFINEQYFGPGTRLTVT.

The chain combines TRBV20-1 with TRBJ1-2; perhaps TRBD1 as D (5 bases). This CDR3 has 13 amino acids. Trimming stripped 6 bases from V and 4 bases from J, with 15 bases between. Germline V gene lookup returns CDR1 DFQATT and CDR2 SNEGSKA (reference sequence). The CDR3 loop reads CSAQRQNGYGYTF. CDR3 sequence (DNA): TGCAGTGCCCAGAGACAGAACGGCTATGGCTACACCTTC.

This clonotype was seen ten or more times. This chain connects TRBV19 to TRBJ2-5, with TRBD2 matching over 7 bases. The CDR3 loop spans 14 amino acids. After removal of 2 bases from V and 4 bases from J, the junction contained 4 bases not matched to a gene. Per germline, CDR1 LNHDA and CDR2 SQIVND (reference sequence). The CDR3 sequence: CASSIRGGRETQYF. The CDR3 nucleotides are TGTGCCAGTAGTATAAGAGGCGGGAGAGAGACCCAGTACTTC.

This clonotype was recorded at least ten times. This chain connects TRBV12-3 or TRBV12-4 to TRBJ2-2, with D hard to call. CDR3 length: 12 residues. Trimming left V 6 bases short and J 2 bases short, with 4 bases between. The CDR3, as DNA: TGTGCCAGCAGCATCAACACCGGGGAGCTGTTTTTT. As protein: CASSINTGELFF.